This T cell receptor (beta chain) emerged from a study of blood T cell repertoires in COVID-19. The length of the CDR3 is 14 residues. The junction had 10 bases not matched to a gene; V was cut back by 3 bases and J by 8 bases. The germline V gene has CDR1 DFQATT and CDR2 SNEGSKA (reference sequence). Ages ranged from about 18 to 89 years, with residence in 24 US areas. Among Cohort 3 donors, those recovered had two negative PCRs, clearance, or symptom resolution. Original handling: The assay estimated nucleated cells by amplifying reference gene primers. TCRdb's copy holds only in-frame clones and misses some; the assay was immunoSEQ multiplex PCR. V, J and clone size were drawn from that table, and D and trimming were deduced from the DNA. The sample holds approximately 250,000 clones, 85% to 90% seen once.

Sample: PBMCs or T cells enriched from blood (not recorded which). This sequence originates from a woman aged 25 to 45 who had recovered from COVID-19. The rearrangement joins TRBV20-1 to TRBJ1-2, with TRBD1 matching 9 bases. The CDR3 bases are TGCAGTGCTAGTAGTACAGGGGGCGCGGAGGGCTACACCTTC. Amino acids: CSASSTGGAEGYTF.